This TCR beta chain was profiled in a study of blood T cells in healthy people across ages. V lost 3 bases and J 5 bases, leaving 11 bases between the germline ends. Germline V gene lookup returns CDR1 MNHEY and CDR2 SVGAGI. This CDR3 is 14 amino acids long. Then a second PCR, running about 7 to 11 cycles, was carried out with a sample-barcoded 5' primer and a J-beta primer mix. In TCRdb, the 5' RACE reads were re-called with MiXCR into one record per CDR3 protein. The data show 650,000 to 900,000 distinct CDR3 sequences, around two thirds seen once. At least 5.5 micrograms of total RNA were extracted per sample.

V usage is TRBV6-5 and J usage is TRBJ2-4; D uncertain. Sequencing was done on a sample of blood. This clonotype originated in a young man in good health. CDR3: CASSYDSLQNIQYF. CDR3 DNA sequence: TGTGCCAGCAGTTATGACTCTCTGCAAAACATTCAGTACTTC.